Below, 22 T cell receptor beta chains from the same sample are listed, as sequenced in a study of cytomegalovirus exposure and HLA in healthy donors. Both 60 Vbeta primers and 13 Jbeta primers went into the PCR. TCRdb's table, derived via immunoSEQ multiplex PCR, lists solely in-frame clones and lacks some. The sample shows about 280,000 clones, around nine tenths of them seen only once. The sequenced material came from PBMCs. The receptors stem from a woman under 30 in good health and CMV-seronegative.

The V gene is TRBV7-6, the J gene TRBJ1-1; 9 positions agree with TRBD1. Germline values: CDR1 SGHVS, CDR2 FNYEAQ. The CDR3 totals 17 residues. V shed 2 bases, J shed 4 bases, and the junction held 11 bases outside the gene matches. This chain's CDR3 is CASSLSGTGSKFTEAFF. The CDR3 region has the DNA TGTGCCAGCAGCTTAAGCGGGACAGGGAGTAAGTTCACTGAAGCTTTCTTT.

This chain joins TRBV2 and TRBJ2-6; 7 bases map to TRBD1. V shed 11 bases and J 0 bases; nucleotides not matched to a gene: 10. CDR3 length: 16 residues. In germline, CDR1 is SNHLY, CDR2 FYNNEI. In nucleotides, the CDR3 is TGTGCCCAACTCCGGGACAGAGACTCTGGGGCCAACGTCCTGACTTTC. This sequence encodes CAQLRDRDSGANVLTF.

V gene TRBV11-2 combines with J gene TRBJ1-2; D not resolved. Germline assignment: CDR1 SGHAT and CDR2 FQNNGV. The CDR3 extends over 15 amino acids. The V and J ends lost 4 bases and 4 bases respectively, with 16 bases between them. The CDR3 spells CASSSTDVSSYGYTF. The CDR3 coding sequence is TGTGCCAGCAGCTCGACTGACGTAAGCAGCTATGGCTACACCTTC.

V and J are TRBV19 and TRBJ1-2; TRBD1 matches at 9 bases. CDR1 is LNHDA and CDR2 is SQIVND in the germline V gene (reference sequence). The V segment lost 6 bases and the J segment 4 bases; nucleotides outside the gene matches: 12. The CDR3 has 16 residues. The DNA of the CDR3 is TGTGCCAGTAGGGACCGCCTACAGGGGGCTGGCTATGGCTACACCTTC. Protein sequence: CASRDRLQGAGYGYTF.

The chain is built from TRBV7-9 and TRBJ1-2; possible D gene TRBD1, 5 bases. CDR1 SEHNR and CDR2 FQNEAQ come from the germline V gene (reference sequence). This CDR3 is 14 amino acids long. V was clipped by 5 bases and J by 8 bases, with 18 bases between them. The chain's CDR3 is CASSHGSGDRGYTF. Written as DNA, the CDR3 is TGTGCCAGCAGCCACGGGTCGGGGGATAGGGGCTACACCTTC.

The J gene is TRBJ2-3, the V gene TRBV4-1; 11 bases fit TRBD2. V was pared by 1 base and J by 9 bases, with 15 bases of the junction left unmatched. The CDR3 totals 18 residues. Germline V lookup: CDR1 MGHRA, CDR2 YSYEKL. The CDR3 nucleotides are TGCGCCAGCAGCCAAGCTAGAACTAGCGGGGGTATAGTAGACACGCAGTATTTT. It encodes CASSQARTSGGIVDTQYF.

CDR3 DNA: TGTGCCAGCAGTTTAGCTGCGGGGGCCCTTAACTATGGCTACACCTTC. Translated, it gives CASSLAAGALNYGYTF. V is TRBV27 and J is TRBJ1-2, with a weak D call TRBD1 (6 bases). Per germline, CDR1 MNHEY and CDR2 SMNVEV (reference sequence). Trimming removed 2 bases at V and 1 base at J, with 14 bases between. The CDR3 extends over 16 amino acids.

The chain recombines TRBV10-3 with TRBJ2-2; TRBD1 matches 12 bases. Per the germline V gene, CDR1 is ENHRY and CDR2 is SYGVKD. With 0 bases clipped from V and 5 bases from J, the junction kept 4 bases outside the gene matches. The CDR3 consists of 17 residues. In DNA form, the CDR3 reads TGTGCCATCAGTGAGTCGGGACAGGGGGCTCGGACCGGGGAGCTGTTTTTT. Translated, it gives CAISESGQGARTGELFF.

The chain recombines TRBV29-1 with TRBJ2-7, with TRBD1 matching over 7 bases. This CDR3 has 13 amino acids. The germline V gene has CDR1 SQVTM and CDR2 ANQGSEA. V trimming: 7 bases; J trimming: 5 bases; junction bases outside the gene matches: 11. The CDR3 DNA reads as TGCAGCGCCCAAGGGACAGCCGTGGACGAGCAGTACTTC. It translates to CSAQGTAVDEQYF.

This clone was found a few times. The chain uses TRBV6-6 and TRBJ1-1; 7 bases agree with TRBD1. The ends lost 5 bases at V and 1 base at J; junction bases unmatched: 4. From germline, CDR1 is MNHNY and CDR2 SVGAGI (reference sequence). The CDR3 extends over 14 amino acids. CDR3 loop: CASSDRQGNTEAFF. The CDR3 DNA reads as TGTGCCAGCAGTGACCGACAGGGGAACACTGAAGCTTTCTTT.

The chain is built from TRBV2 and TRBJ2-5; unclear D gene. The J call may be mistaken, given a closer DNA end match to TRBJ2-7. The CDR3 is made up of 10 amino acids. Germline values: CDR1 SNHLY, CDR2 FYNNEI. This CDR3 is CASSGYEQYF. The CDR3 nucleotides read TGTGCCAGCAGTGGCTACGAGCAGTACTTC.

Regarding this clone: The identical CDR3 is also encoded by other nucleotide sequences in the sample. The chain is built from TRBV7-2 and TRBJ1-6; D may be TRBD1 (5 bases). Per germline, CDR1 SGHTA and CDR2 FQGNSA. Trimming cost V 5 bases and J 10 bases, with 21 bases left between them. The CDR3 contains 16 residues. Here the CDR3 reads CASSPRGGSLLSPLHF. The DNA of the CDR3 is TGTGCCAGCAGCCCCCGTGGGGGGAGTCTTTTGTCACCCCTCCACTTT.

The CDR3 DNA is TGCGCCAGCAGCCCCGGGACAGGGGGGTTCTATGGCTACACCTTC. Amino acid sequence: CASSPGTGGFYGYTF. The chain recombines TRBV5-1 with TRBJ1-2, with 11 bases identical to TRBD1. V lost 4 bases to trimming and J lost 4 bases; unmatched junction nucleotides: 6. CDR3 length equals 15 residues. Looked up from germline, CDR1 is SGHRS and CDR2 is YFSETQ.

This chain uses TRBV9 with TRBJ2-7; D might be TRBD1 (5 bases). Germline CDR1 reads SGDLS; CDR2 reads YYNGEE. V dropped 0 bases and J dropped 5 bases, with 18 bases sitting between them. This CDR3 is built from 16 residues. CDR3 coding DNA: TGTGCCAGCAGCGTAGGTCTTCAGGGCTCTAATAACGAGCAGTACTTC. This gives the protein CASSVGLQGSNNEQYF. The variable domain in full, completed from reference TRBV9 and TRBJ2-7, reads DSGVTQTPKHLITATGQRVTLRCSPRSGDLSVYWYQQSLDQGLQFLIQYYNGEERAKGNILERFSAQQFPDLHSELNLSSLELGDSALYFCASSVGLQGSNNEQYFGPGTRLTVT.

The chain recombines TRBV6-5 with TRBJ1-5; D possibly corresponds to TRBD1 (5 bases). CDR1 and CDR2 from the germline V gene are MNHEY and SVGAGI. The CDR3 totals 15 residues. Trimming removed 0 bases from V and 6 bases from J, with 12 bases in between. CDR3 coding DNA: TGTGCCAGCAGTTACTCCCCGGGGGGAGGTCAGCCCCAGCATTTT. Its protein product is CASSYSPGGGQPQHF.

The J gene is TRBJ1-1, the V gene TRBV19; D may be TRBD1 (6 bases). With 6 bases removed from V and 0 bases from J, the gap between germline ends came to 14 bases. CDR3 size: 15 residues. CDR1 is LNHDA, CDR2 SQIVND, per germline (reference sequence). In DNA, the CDR3 is TGTGCCAGTAGCGCCCGGGACACGATGAACACTGAAGCTTTCTTT. Translated: CASSARDTMNTEAFF.

Notes on this clone: An end of the junction differs from the germline gene, which may be a read error. This chain joins TRBV7-9 and TRBJ1-1; D call uncertain. Per germline, CDR1 SEHNR and CDR2 FQNEAQ (reference sequence). CDR3 size: 12 residues. Here the CDR3 DNA reads TGTTCCAGCAGCGGGAGTAACACTGAAGCTTTCTTT. It is translated as CSSSGSNTEAFF. Looking up the rest from reference TRBV7-9 and TRBJ1-1 gives the full variable domain: DTGVSQNPRHKITKRGQNVTFRCDPISEHNRLYWYRQTLGQGPEFLTYFQNEAQLEKSRLLSDRFSAERPKGSFSTLEIQRTEQGDSAMYLCSSSGSNTEAFFGQGTRLTVV.

The chain couples TRBV2 to TRBJ1-1; D is unclear. With 8 bases removed from V and 0 bases from J, the gap between germline ends came to 7 bases. Germline values: CDR1 SNHLY, CDR2 FYNNEI. This CDR3 comprises 12 residues. In nucleotides, the CDR3 is TGTGCCAGCGTTCAAATGAACACTGAAGCTTTCTTT. Its translation: CASVQMNTEAFF.

The J gene is TRBJ1-1, the V gene TRBV7-8; no reliable D call. V was shortened by 1 base and J by 4 bases, with 13 bases between the two germline ends. Germline loops: CDR1 SGHVS, CDR2 FQNEAQ. This CDR3 spans 15 amino acids. The CDR3 nucleotides are TGTGCCAGCAGCTTAGTTGCCTCCTGGAGCACTGAAGCTTTCTTT. Translating gives CASSLVASWSTEAFF.

The chain has TRBV19 and TRBJ1-1, with 7 bases fitting TRBD1. The CDR3 is 13 amino acids. Germline V CDR1 and CDR2: LNHDA, SQIVND (reference sequence). With V trimmed by 7 bases and J by 0 bases, 2 bases remained unmatched. The CDR3 spells CASIGQVNTEAFF. DNA of the CDR3: TGTGCCAGTATTGGACAGGTGAACACTGAAGCTTTCTTT.

Of note for this clone: Within the sample, other DNA sequences also encode this same CDR3. V and J are TRBV6-5 and TRBJ1-6, with TRBD1 matching 9 bases. V dropped 6 bases and J dropped 1; count of bases not matched to a gene: 1. CDR1 MNHEY and CDR2 SVGAGI come from the germline V gene. The CDR3 extends over 15 amino acids. CDR3 loop: CASRGTGSYNSPLHF. In DNA form, the CDR3 reads TGTGCCAGCAGGGGGACAGGGTCCTATAATTCACCCCTCCACTTT.

Comments on this clone: One end of the junction fails to match germline, which may point to a read error. V gene TRBV7-9 combines with J gene TRBJ1-3; D may be TRBD1 (5 bases). In germline, CDR1 is SEHNR, CDR2 FQNEAQ (reference sequence). The CDR3 extends over 13 amino acids. The CDR3 is CSSSLSGGDTIYF. CDR3 sequence (DNA): TGTTCCAGCAGCTTATCGGGGGGAGACACCATATATTTT. Based on the CDR3 plus reference TRBV7-9 and TRBJ1-3, the full variable domain is DTGVSQNPRHKITKRGQNVTFRCDPISEHNRLYWYRQTLGQGPEFLTYFQNEAQLEKSRLLSDRFSAERPKGSFSTLEIQRTEQGDSAMYLCSSSLSGGDTIYFGEGSWLTVV.